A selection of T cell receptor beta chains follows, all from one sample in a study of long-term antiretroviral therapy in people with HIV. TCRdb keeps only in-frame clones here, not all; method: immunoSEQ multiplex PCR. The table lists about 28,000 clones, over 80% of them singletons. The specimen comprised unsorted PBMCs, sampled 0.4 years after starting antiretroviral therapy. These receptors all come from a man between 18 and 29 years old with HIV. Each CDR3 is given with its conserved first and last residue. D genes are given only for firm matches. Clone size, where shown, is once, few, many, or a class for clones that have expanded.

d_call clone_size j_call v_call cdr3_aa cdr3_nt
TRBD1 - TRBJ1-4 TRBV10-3 CATLPGTDSTNEKLFF TGTGCCACCCTACCCGGGACAGACTCAACTAATGAAAAACTGTTTTTT
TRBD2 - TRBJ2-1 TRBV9 CASSPSGGTSEQFF TGTGCCAGCAGCCCATCGGGAGGGACTAGCGAGCAGTTCTTC
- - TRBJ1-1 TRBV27 CASGLSGNTEAFF TGTGCCAGCGGCCTCTCTGGCAACACTGAAGCTTTCTTT
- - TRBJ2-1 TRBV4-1 CASSQETYNEQFF TGCGCCAGCAGCCAAGAGACTTACAATGAGCAGTTCTTC
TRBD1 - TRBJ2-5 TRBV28 CASGYRDRGRETQYF TGTGCCAGCGGATACCGGGACAGGGGAAGGGAGACCCAGTACTTC
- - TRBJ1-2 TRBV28 CASSYSPGRATNYGYTF TGTGCCAGCAGTTACTCTCCGGGGAGGGCGACGAACTATGGCTACACCTTC
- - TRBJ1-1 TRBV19 CAIRRGNTEAFF TGTGCCATTCGAAGAGGGAACACTGAAGCTTTCTTT
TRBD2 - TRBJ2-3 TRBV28 CASSRLAGDPDTQYF TGTGCCAGCAGCAGACTAGCGGGAGACCCAGATACGCAGTATTTT
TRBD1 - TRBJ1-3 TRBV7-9 CASSPAQGTASGNTIYF TGTGCCAGCAGCCCCGCCCAAGGGACAGCGTCTGGAAACACCATATATTTT
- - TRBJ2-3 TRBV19 CASSIGGGPMDTQYF TGTGCCAGTAGTATTGGGGGGGGCCCTATGGATACGCAGTATTTT
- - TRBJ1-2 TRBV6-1 CASSEQKNYGYTF TGTGCCAGCAGTGAACAGAAAAACTATGGCTACACCTTC
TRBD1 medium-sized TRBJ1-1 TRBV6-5 CASSPDRVWIEAFF TGTGCCAGCAGCCCTGACAGGGTTTGGATTGAAGCTTTCTTT
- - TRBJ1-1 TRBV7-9 CASSLETSNTEAFF TGTGCCAGCAGCTTAGAGACATCGAACACTGAAGCTTTCTTT
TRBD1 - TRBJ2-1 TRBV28 CASSLNAAGGNEQFF TGTGCCAGCAGTTTAAATGCGGCAGGGGGTAATGAGCAGTTCTTC
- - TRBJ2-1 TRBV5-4 CASSLRGGVGVSSEQFF TGTGCCAGCAGCTTACGAGGTGGGGTGGGAGTCAGTAGTGAGCAGTTCTTC
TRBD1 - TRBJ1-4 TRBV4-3 CASSLQGEEDEKLFF TGCGCCAGCAGCCTCCAGGGGGAAGAGGATGAAAAACTGTTTTTT
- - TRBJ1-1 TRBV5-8 CASSLATVEAFF TGTGCCAGCAGCTTGGCCACAGTTGAAGCTTTCTTT
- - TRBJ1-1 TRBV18 CASSSSGKGSNTEAFF TGTGCCAGCTCCTCCTCAGGGAAGGGCTCGAACACTGAAGCTTTCTTT
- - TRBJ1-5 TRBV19 CASSLLAGPNQPQHF TGTGCCAGTAGTCTTCTTGCCGGACCTAATCAGCCCCAGCATTTT
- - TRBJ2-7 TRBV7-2 CASSFRDFYYEQYF TGTGCCAGCAGCTTTCGGGACTTTTACTACGAGCAGTACTTC
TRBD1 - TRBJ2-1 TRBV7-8 CASSLDLGPDRALYNEQFF TGTGCCAGCAGCTTAGACTTAGGGCCGGACAGGGCCCTCTACAATGAGCAGTTCTTC
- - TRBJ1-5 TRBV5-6 CASSFWTVPGEPQHF TGTGCCAGCAGTTTCTGGACAGTGCCCGGGGAGCCCCAGCATTTT
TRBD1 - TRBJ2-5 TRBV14 CASSPWTGVGEDQYF TGTGCCAGCAGCCCCTGGACAGGGGTGGGGGAGGACCAGTACTTC
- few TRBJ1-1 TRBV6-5 CASRGGSEAFF TGTGCCAGCAGAGGGGGGTCTGAAGCTTTCTTT
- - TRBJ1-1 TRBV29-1 CSVEKEGLTEAFF TGCAGCGTTGAAAAGGAAGGGCTTACTGAAGCTTTCTTT
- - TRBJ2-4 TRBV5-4 CASSLGQGGNIQYF TGTGCCAGCAGCCTGGGGCAGGGTGGGAACATTCAGTACTTC
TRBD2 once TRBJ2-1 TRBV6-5 CASRGGGAHNEQFF TGTGCCAGCCGGGGCGGGGGGGCCCACAATGAGCAGTTCTTC
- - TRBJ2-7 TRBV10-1 CASSEATFRGKGYEQYF TGCGCCAGCAGTGAGGCAACTTTCAGGGGAAAAGGGTACGAGCAGTACTTC
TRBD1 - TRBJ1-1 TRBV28 CASSFRGTGGVAFF TGTGCCAGCAGTTTTCGGGGAACAGGGGGGGTAGCTTTCTTT
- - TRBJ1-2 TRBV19 CASSIDDTGYGYTF TGTGCCAGTAGTATAGATGACACGGGCTATGGCTACACCTTC
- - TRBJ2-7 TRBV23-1 CASSLDSSYEQYF TGCGCCAGCAGTCTTGACAGCTCCTACGAGCAGTACTTC
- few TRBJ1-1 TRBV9 CASSPLFALNTEAFF TGTGCCAGCAGCCCGCTTTTTGCACTGAACACTGAAGCTTTCTTT
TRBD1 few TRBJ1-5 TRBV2 CASSGTGDYQPQHF TGTGCCAGCAGTGGCACAGGGGACTATCAGCCCCAGCATTTT
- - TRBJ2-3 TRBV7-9 CASSSTGRADTQYF TGTGCCAGCAGCTCCACAGGGCGCGCAGATACGCAGTATTTT
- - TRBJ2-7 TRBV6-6 CASRTGTLSPLYF TGTGCCAGCAGAACCGGGACGCTGTCGCCTTTGTACTTC
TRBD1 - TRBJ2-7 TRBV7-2 CASSPGDRKTRHPEQYF TGTGCCAGCAGCCCAGGGGACAGAAAGACAAGGCACCCCGAGCAGTACTTC
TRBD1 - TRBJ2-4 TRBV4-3 CASSQTRTGEDIQYF TGCGCCAGCAGCCAAACCCGGACAGGGGAAGACATTCAGTACTTC
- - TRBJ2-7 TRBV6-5 CASSPNGIGEQYF TGTGCCAGCAGTCCAAATGGCATCGGCGAGCAGTACTTC
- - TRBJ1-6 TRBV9 CASSQAGRTYNSPLHF TGTGCCAGCAGCCAAGCCGGGAGAACCTATAATTCACCCCTCCACTTT